The T cell receptor (beta chain) described here comes from a study of T cell changes during pregnancy in multiple sclerosis. The V segment lost 5 bases and the J segment 7 bases; nucleotides outside the gene matches: 3. This CDR3 is 12 amino acids long. Germline V gene lookup returns CDR1 MNHEY and CDR2 SMNVEV (reference sequence). Clones were sequenced by immunoSEQ multiplex PCR, and TCRdb holds only the in-frame ones, with some missing. The sample gives 70,000 to 90,000 clones, 85% to 95% of which show up once; 0.9% to 1.2% is in the top ten. The chain has TRBV27 and TRBJ1-2; TRBD1 aligns across 8 bases. This sequence was found in a female donor with multiple sclerosis, enrolled in a pregnancy study. Sequenced here: peripheral blood, sampled in the first trimester of pregnancy. The CDR3 reads CASSQGASGYTF. CDR3 nucleotide sequence: TGTGCCAGCAGTCAGGGGGCGAGTGGCTACACCTTC.